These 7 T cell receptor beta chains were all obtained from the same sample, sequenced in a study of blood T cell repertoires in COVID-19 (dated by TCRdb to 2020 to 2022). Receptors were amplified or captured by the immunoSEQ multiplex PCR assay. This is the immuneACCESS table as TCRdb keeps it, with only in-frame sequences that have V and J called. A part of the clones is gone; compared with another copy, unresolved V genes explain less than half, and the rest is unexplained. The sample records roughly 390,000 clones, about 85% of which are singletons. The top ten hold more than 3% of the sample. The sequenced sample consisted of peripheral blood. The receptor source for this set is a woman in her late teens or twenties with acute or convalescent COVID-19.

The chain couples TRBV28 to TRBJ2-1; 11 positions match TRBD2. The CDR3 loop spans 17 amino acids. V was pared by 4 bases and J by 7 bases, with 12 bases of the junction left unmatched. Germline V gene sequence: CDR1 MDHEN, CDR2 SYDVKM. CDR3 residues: CASSSTLRASGRNEQFF. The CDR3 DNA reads TGTGCCAGCAGTTCCACCCTAAGGGCTAGCGGGAGGAATGAGCAGTTCTTC.

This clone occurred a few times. CDR3 bases: TGTGCCAGCTGCCCGACAGGGGAGACGGTGCAGTACTTC. Encoded protein: CASCPTGETVQYF. The chain employs TRBV6-5 and TRBJ2-7, with TRBD1 matching 8 bases. Germline lookup yields CDR1 MNHEY and CDR2 SVGAGI. The J segment lost 9 bases and the V segment lost 8 bases, leaving 12 bases of the junction unmatched. The CDR3 is 13 residues long.

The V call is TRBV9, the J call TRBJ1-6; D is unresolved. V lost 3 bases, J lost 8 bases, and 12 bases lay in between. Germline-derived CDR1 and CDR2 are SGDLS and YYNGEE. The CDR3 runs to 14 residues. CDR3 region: CASSGLLSDSPLHF. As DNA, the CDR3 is TGTGCCAGCAGCGGTTTATTATCGGATTCACCCCTCCACTTT.

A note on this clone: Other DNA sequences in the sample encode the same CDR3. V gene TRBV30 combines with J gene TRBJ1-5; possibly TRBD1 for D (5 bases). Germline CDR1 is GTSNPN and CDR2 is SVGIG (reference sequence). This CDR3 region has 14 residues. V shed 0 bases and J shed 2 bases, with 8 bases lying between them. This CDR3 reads CAWSVGRGNQPQHF. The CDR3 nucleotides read TGTGCCTGGAGTGTCGGCAGGGGCAATCAGCCCCAGCATTTT. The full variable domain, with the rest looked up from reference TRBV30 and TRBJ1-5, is SQTIHQWPATLVQPVGSPLSLECTVEGTSNPNLYWYRQAAGRGLQLLFYSVGIGQISSEVPQNLSASRPQDRQFILSSKKLLLSDSGFYLCAWSVGRGNQPQHFGDGTRLSIL.

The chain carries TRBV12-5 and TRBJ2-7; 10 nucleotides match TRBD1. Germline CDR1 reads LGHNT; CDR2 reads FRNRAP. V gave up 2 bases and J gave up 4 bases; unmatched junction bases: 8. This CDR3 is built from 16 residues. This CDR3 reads CASGLRTRDRGYEQYF. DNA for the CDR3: TGTGCTAGTGGTTTGCGGACGCGGGACAGGGGTTACGAGCAGTACTTC.

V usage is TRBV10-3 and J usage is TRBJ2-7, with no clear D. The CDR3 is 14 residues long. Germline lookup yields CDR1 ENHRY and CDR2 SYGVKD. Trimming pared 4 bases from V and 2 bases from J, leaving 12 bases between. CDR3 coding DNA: TGTGCCATCAGTGTAAAGGCGGCTGCCTACGAGCAGTACTTC. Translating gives CAISVKAAAYEQYF.

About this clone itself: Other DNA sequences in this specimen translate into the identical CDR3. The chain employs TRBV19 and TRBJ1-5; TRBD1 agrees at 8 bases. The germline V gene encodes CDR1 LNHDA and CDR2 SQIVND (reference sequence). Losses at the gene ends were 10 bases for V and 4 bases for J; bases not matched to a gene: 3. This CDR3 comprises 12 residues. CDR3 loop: CATRTGNQPQHF. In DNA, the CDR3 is TGTGCCACACGGACAGGGAATCAGCCCCAGCATTTT. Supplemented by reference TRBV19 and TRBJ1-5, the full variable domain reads DGGITQSPKYLFRKEGQNVTLSCEQNLNHDAMYWYRQDPGQGLRLIYYSQIVNDFQKGDIAEGYSVSREKKESFPLTVTSAQKNPTAFYLCATRTGNQPQHFGDGTRLSIL.